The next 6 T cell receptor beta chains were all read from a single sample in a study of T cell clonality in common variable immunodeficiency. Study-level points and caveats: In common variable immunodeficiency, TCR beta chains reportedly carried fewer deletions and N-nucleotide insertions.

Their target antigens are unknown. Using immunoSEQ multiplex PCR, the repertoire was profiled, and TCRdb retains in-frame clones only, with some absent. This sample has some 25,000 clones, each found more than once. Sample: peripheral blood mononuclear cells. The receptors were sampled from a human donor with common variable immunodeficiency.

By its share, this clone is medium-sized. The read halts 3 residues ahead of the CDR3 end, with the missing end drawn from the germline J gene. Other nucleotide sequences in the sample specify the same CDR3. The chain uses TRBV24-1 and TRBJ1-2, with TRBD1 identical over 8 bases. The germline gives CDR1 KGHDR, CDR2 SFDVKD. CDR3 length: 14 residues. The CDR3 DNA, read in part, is TGTGCCACCAGTGATCTAACAGGGGGTCATAGC. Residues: CATSDLTGGHS. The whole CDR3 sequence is CATSDLTGGHSYTF.

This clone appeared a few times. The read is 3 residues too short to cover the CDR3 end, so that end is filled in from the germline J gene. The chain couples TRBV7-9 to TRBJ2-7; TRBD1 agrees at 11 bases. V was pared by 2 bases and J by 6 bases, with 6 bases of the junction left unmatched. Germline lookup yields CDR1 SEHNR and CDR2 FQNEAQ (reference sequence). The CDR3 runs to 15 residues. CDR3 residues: CASSLRGQGACEQYF. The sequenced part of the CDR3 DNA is TGTGCCAGCAGCTTACGCGGACAGGGGGCCTGCGAG.

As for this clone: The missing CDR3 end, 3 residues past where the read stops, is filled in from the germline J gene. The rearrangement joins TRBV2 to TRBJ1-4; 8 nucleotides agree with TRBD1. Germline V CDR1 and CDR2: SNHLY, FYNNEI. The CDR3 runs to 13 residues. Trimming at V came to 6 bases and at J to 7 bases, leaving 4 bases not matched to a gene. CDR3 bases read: TGTGCCAGCAGGGGCAGGGGGCCTGAAAAA. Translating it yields CASRGRGPEK. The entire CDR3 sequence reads CASRGRGPEKLFF. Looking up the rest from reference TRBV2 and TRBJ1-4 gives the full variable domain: EPEVTQTPSHQVTQMGQEVILRCVPISNHLYFYWYRQILGQKVEFLVSFYNNEISEKSEIFDDQFSVERPDGSNFTLKIRSTKLEDSAMYFCASRGRGPEKLFFGSGTQLSVL.

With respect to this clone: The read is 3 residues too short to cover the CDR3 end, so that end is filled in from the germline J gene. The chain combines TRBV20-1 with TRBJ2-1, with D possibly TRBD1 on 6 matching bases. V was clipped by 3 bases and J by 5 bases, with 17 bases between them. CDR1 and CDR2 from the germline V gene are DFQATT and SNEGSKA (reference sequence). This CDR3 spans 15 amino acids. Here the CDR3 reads CSASVSGARDNEQFF. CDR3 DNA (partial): TGCAGTGCTAGTGTGTCAGGGGCCAGGGACAATGAG.

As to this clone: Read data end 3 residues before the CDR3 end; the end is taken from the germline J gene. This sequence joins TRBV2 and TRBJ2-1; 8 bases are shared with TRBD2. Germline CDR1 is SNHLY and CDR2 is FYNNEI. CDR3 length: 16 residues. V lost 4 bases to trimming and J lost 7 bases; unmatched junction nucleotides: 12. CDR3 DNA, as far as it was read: TGTGCCAGCAGTGGGGGACTAGTGGGTCTTGCGAATGAG. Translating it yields CASSGGLVGLANE. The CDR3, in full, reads CASSGGLVGLANEQFF.

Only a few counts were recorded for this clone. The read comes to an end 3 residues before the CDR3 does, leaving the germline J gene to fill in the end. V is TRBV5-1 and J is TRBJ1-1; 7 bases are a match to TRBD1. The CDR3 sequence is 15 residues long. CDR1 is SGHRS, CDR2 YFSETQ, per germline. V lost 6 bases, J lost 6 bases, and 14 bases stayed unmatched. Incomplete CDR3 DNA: TGCGCCAGCAAAATGGATGCAGGGGGGATGGCTGAA. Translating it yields CASKMDAGGMAE. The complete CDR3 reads CASKMDAGGMAEAFF. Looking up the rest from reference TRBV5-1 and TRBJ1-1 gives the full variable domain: KAGVTQTPRYLIKTRGQQVTLSCSPISGHRSVSWYQQTPGQGLQFLFEYFSETQRNKGNFPGRFSGRQFSNSRSEMNVSTLELGDSALYLCASKMDAGGMAEAFFGQGTRLTVV.